Listed below are T cell receptor beta chains from one sample, sequenced in a study of regulatory T cells in long-lasting Graves disease. TCRdb recomputed calls from the multiplex PCR reads with MiXCR, one row per CDR3 protein. The top ten clones hold 14% of a sample with roughly 400,000 distinct CDR3 sequences, over 20% of them seen once. The sample in question was peripheral blood mononuclear cells (PBMCs), obtained when the disease was refractory, from a patient treated with antithyroid drugs. These receptors were obtained from a female donor with Graves disease. CDR3s include the opening cysteine and the closing phenylalanine or tryptophan. The order of the fields is D gene, J gene, V gene, clone size, CDR3 protein, CDR3 DNA. The D gene is left open where the match is weak. Expanded clones get a size class; other rows say once, few or many, or leave the size out.

. TRBJ1-4 TRBV15 many CATSRVTTNEKLFF TGTGCCACCAGCAGGGTCACGACTAATGAAAAACTGTTTTTT
TRBD1 TRBJ1-1 TRBV24-1 many CATRDRANTEAFF TGTGCCACCAGAGACAGGGCGAACACTGAAGCTTTCTTT
TRBD1 TRBJ1-2 TRBV20-1 many CSASRTGATHGYTF TGCAGTGCCAGTAGGACAGGGGCGACACATGGCTACACCTTC
TRBD1 TRBJ1-5 TRBV12-3/TRBV12-4 many CASSLVSGGLNNQPQHF TGTGCCAGCAGTTTAGTGTCAGGGGGCTTGAACAATCAGCCCCAGCATTTT
TRBD1 TRBJ2-5 TRBV7-2 . CASSPFAGTGGETQYF TGTGCCAGCAGCCCCTTTGCCGGGACAGGGGGGGAGACCCAGTACTTC
. TRBJ1-1 TRBV28 many CASSRRLAGGNTEAFF TGTGCCAGCAGCCGTCGACTGGCGGGGGGGAACACTGAAGCTTTCTTT
. TRBJ1-4 TRBV20-1 many CSVRDTTNEKLFF TGCAGTGTGAGGGACACTACTAATGAAAAACTGTTTTTT
. TRBJ1-2 TRBV28 few CASSGGQHYGYTF TGTGCCAGCAGTGGCGGACAGCACTATGGCTACACCTTC
. TRBJ2-7 TRBV4-1 . CASSPLDSGYEQYF TGCGCCAGCAGCCCCTTAGATAGCGGCTACGAGCAGTACTTC
. TRBJ1-1 TRBV6-2/TRBV6-3 . CASSYWRLGAEAFF TGTGCCAGCAGTTATTGGCGCCTTGGCGCTGAAGCTTTCTTT
. TRBJ1-5 TRBV16 many CASSQYREGNQPQHF TGTGCCAGCAGCCAATACAGGGAGGGCAATCAGCCCCAGCATTTT
. TRBJ2-7 TRBV15 . CATSRGLGDGSSYEQYF TGTGCCACCAGCAGAGGCCTCGGGGACGGCAGCTCCTACGAGCAGTACTTC
. TRBJ1-3 TRBV7-8 few CASSPGVGSSSGNTIYF TGTGCCAGCAGCCCCGGGGTAGGCAGCAGTTCTGGAAACACCATATATTTT
TRBD2 TRBJ2-2 TRBV7-3 many CASSFGGENTGELFF TGTGCCAGCAGCTTTGGGGGGGAGAACACCGGGGAGCTGTTTTTT
. TRBJ2-5 TRBV11-1 . CASSPEPVQETQYF TGTGCCAGCAGCCCAGAGCCGGTCCAAGAGACCCAGTACTTC
. TRBJ2-7 TRBV9 . CASSVEATASSQYEQYF TGTGCCAGCAGCGTAGAGGCCACCGCTAGTTCCCAGTACGAGCAGTACTTC
. TRBJ2-7 TRBV20-1 many CSAAVAYEQYF TGCAGTGCTGCGGTTGCCTACGAGCAGTACTTC
TRBD1 TRBJ2-7 TRBV29-1 many CSVDGTGGNEQYF TGCAGCGTTGATGGAACAGGGGGTAACGAGCAGTACTTC
. TRBJ2-2 TRBV2 once CASSEFTLGNTGELFF TGTGCCAGCAGTGAATTTACACTTGGGAACACCGGGGAGCTGTTTTTT
. TRBJ2-7 TRBV28 many CASSLRTRQSYEQYF TGTGCCAGCAGTTTACGTACTAGGCAATCCTACGAGCAGTACTTC
TRBD1 TRBJ1-5 TRBV28 many CATRTGGQPQHF TGTGCCACCCGGACAGGGGGTCAGCCCCAGCATTTT
TRBD1 TRBJ2-2 TRBV27 many CASSPRQGEGTGELFF TGTGCCAGCAGTCCTCGACAGGGGGAGGGCACCGGGGAGCTGTTTTTT
TRBD1 TRBJ1-1 TRBV19 few CASNRGQGLKNTEAFF TGTGCCAGTAATAGAGGACAGGGACTAAAGAACACTGAAGCTTTCTTT
TRBD2 TRBJ2-7 TRBV20-1 few CSARVPRTSGARAEQYF TGCAGTGCTAGAGTCCCACGGACTAGCGGGGCGAGAGCCGAGCAGTACTTC
. TRBJ2-1 TRBV2 . CAIRTEYNEQFF TGTGCCATACGGACAGAATACAATGAGCAGTTCTTC
TRBD1 TRBJ1-1 TRBV19 few CASSLTGTVYEAFF TGTGCCAGTAGTCTAACCGGGACAGTGTATGAAGCTTTCTTT
. TRBJ2-4 TRBV12-3/TRBV12-4 many CASSSMGGGQVIQYF TGTGCCAGCAGTTCTATGGGTGGGGGGCAGGTCATTCAGTACTTC
. TRBJ1-1 TRBV6-5 many CASSYSPYTEAFF TGTGCCAGCAGTTACTCGCCGTACACTGAAGCTTTCTTT
. TRBJ2-3 TRBV28 few CASSQLDTHTQYF TGTGCCAGCAGTCAGCTGGACACCCATACGCAGTATTTT